Listed below are T cell receptor beta chains from one sample, sequenced in a study of cytomegalovirus exposure and HLA in healthy donors. The data were produced by immunoSEQ multiplex PCR, yet TCRdb's version contains in-frame clones alone and is incomplete. The sample records 100,000 or so clones, 65% to 90% being singletons. The sequenced material came from PBMCs. The origin of the receptors is a man younger than 40 in good health and CMV-seropositive. The CDR3 runs from the conserved cysteine through the conserved F or W. D genes are given only for firm matches. Clone size is shown for a subset of rows, as once, few, many or a class of expanded clone.

d_call	clone_size	v_call	j_call	cdr3_aa	cdr3_nt
TRBD2	once	TRBV4-3	TRBJ2-3	CASSQLAGGGPDTQYF	TGCGCCAGCAGCCAATTAGCGGGGGGGGGTCCAGATACGCAGTATTTT
TRBD1	.	TRBV6-1	TRBJ2-2	CASSETGVTGELFF	TGTGCCAGCAGTGAGACAGGGGTCACCGGGGAGCTGTTTTTT
.	.	TRBV7-8	TRBJ2-1	CASSRSGSNEQFF	TGTGCCAGCAGCCGTAGCGGTTCGAATGAGCAGTTCTTC
.	.	TRBV6-1	TRBJ2-7	CGARGSVSSYEQYF	TGTGGAGCCCGTGGCAGCGTTAGCTCCTACGAGCAGTACTTC
TRBD2	.	TRBV4-1	TRBJ2-4	CASSRLGIGTSGNIQYF	TGCGCCAGCAGCCGGCTGGGGATCGGGACTAGCGGAAACATTCAGTACTTC
.	.	TRBV18	TRBJ2-7	CASSPNGRGSYEQYF	TGTGCCAGCTCACCAAACGGGCGGGGATCCTACGAGCAGTACTTC
.	.	TRBV28	TRBJ2-7	CASSSTVTGDSYEQYF	TGTGCCAGCAGTTCCACCGTGACGGGGGACTCCTACGAGCAGTACTTC
.	.	TRBV7-9	TRBJ1-1	CASSLDSRMNTEAFF	TGTGCCAGCAGCTTAGACAGTAGGATGAACACTGAAGCTTTCTTT
TRBD1	once	TRBV6-5	TRBJ1-6	CASSYEGANYNSPLHF	TGTGCCAGCAGTTACGAGGGGGCGAACTATAATTCCCCCCTCCACTTT
TRBD1	.	TRBV5-6	TRBJ1-4	CASSHRTGYKLFF	TGTGCCAGCAGTCATCGGACAGGCTATAAACTGTTTTTT
TRBD2	few	TRBV7-2	TRBJ2-7	CASSAASGGRYEQYF	TGTGCCAGCAGCGCTGCTAGCGGGGGACGCTACGAGCAGTACTTC
.	few	TRBV14	TRBJ1-2	CASHLTGLYGYTF	TGTGCCAGCCATCTGACAGGCCTATATGGCTACACCTTC
TRBD2	.	TRBV7-2	TRBJ2-1	CASSLRRGGYEQFF	TGTGCCAGCAGCTTAAGGCGGGGGGGTTATGAGCAGTTCTTC
.	once	TRBV20-1	TRBJ1-2	CSAAIDYGYTF	TGCAGTGCTGCCATAGACTATGGCTACACCTTC
TRBD1	.	TRBV5-1	TRBJ2-7	CASSLGTGGYYEQYF	TGCGCCAGCAGCTTGGGGACAGGGGGCTACTACGAGCAGTACTTC
TRBD1	.	TRBV7-6	TRBJ1-1	CASSLAPQGANTEAFF	TGTGCCAGCAGCTTAGCGCCCCAGGGGGCGAACACTGAAGCTTTCTTT
TRBD2	.	TRBV5-1	TRBJ2-1	CASSSYRTSGASSYNEQFF	TGCGCCAGCAGCAGCTACCGGACTAGCGGGGCGAGCTCCTACAATGAGCAGTTCTTC
.	.	TRBV7-2	TRBJ2-5	CASSFGIRETQYF	TGTGCCAGCAGCTTCGGGATACGGGAGACCCAGTACTTC
.	.	TRBV7-2	TRBJ2-7	CASSTAYEQYF	TGTGCCAGCAGTACAGCATACGAGCAGTACTTC
TRBD1	once	TRBV6-1	TRBJ1-6	CASSEARDSSPLHF	TGTGCCAGCAGTGAGGCCAGGGACAGTTCACCCCTCCACTTT
TRBD2	.	TRBV5-1	TRBJ2-3	CASSLVTSPDTQYF	TGCGCCAGCAGCTTGGTGACTAGCCCCGATACGCAGTATTTT
TRBD1	.	TRBV10-1	TRBJ2-1	CASSLGGQGSSYNEQFF	TGCGCCAGCAGTTTGGGGGGACAGGGGAGCTCCTACAATGAGCAGTTCTTC
TRBD1	few	TRBV29-1	TRBJ1-3	CSVTTGGRVADTIYF	TGCAGCGTTACTACAGGGGGTCGGGTCGCTGACACCATATATTTT
.	.	TRBV9	TRBJ1-3	CASSLLASSGNTIYF	TGTGCCAGCAGCCTCCTCGCCAGCTCTGGAAACACCATATATTTT
.	.	TRBV18	TRBJ2-7	CASSSPGGSYEQYF	TGTGCCAGCTCATCACCTGGGGGGTCCTACGAGCAGTACTTC
TRBD1	.	TRBV19	TRBJ1-1	CASSMGQGAMVAFF	TGTGCCAGTAGTATGGGACAGGGGGCGATGGTCGCTTTCTTT
TRBD2	.	TRBV6-1	TRBJ2-3	CASRGAGAFTDTQYF	TGTGCCAGCAGAGGAGCGGGGGCCTTCACAGATACGCAGTATTTC
TRBD1	.	TRBV30	TRBJ1-6	CASPGQGSSSYNSPLHF	TGTGCCTCCCCGGGACAGGGTTCGAGCTCCTATAATTCCCCCCTCCACTTT